The next 28 T cell receptor beta chains were all read from a single sample in a study of cytomegalovirus exposure and HLA in healthy donors. The PCR was carried out with 60 Vbeta primers and 13 Jbeta primers. This table comes from immunoSEQ multiplex PCR, and its TCRdb copy is limited to in-frame clones, with some not included. The sample contains over 100,000 clones, 70% to 75% of which appear only once. The sequenced material came from PBMCs. Receptor source: a male donor in good health and CMV-seronegative.

This clone was seen a few times. V and J are TRBV18 and TRBJ1-5; 7 nucleotides agree with TRBD1. This CDR3 spans 13 amino acids. The junction had 3 bases not matched to a gene; V was cut back by 6 bases and J by 4 bases. The germline V gene encodes CDR1 KGHSH and CDR2 LQKENI. The CDR3 region is CASSTGVNQPQHF. CDR3 in DNA: TGTGCCAGCTCTACAGGGGTGAATCAGCCCCAGCATTTT.

This chain joins TRBV2 and TRBJ2-4; 7 nucleotides align to TRBD2. With V trimmed by 4 bases and J by 9 bases, 9 bases remained unmatched. The CDR3 consists of 14 residues. Germline V gene data show CDR1 as SNHLY and CDR2 as FYNNEI. CDR3 residues: CASSAGTMLGIQYF. In DNA form, the CDR3 reads TGTGCCAGCAGTGCTGGGACTATGTTGGGCATTCAGTACTTC.

This clone came up a few times. The V and J genes are TRBV7-8 and TRBJ1-3; D is possibly TRBD1 (6 bases). Trimming removed 0 bases from V and 0 bases from J, with 12 bases in between. CDR1 SGHVS and CDR2 FQNEAQ come from the germline V gene. This CDR3 comprises 17 residues. CDR3 nucleotides: TGTGCCAGCAGCTTAGCGCGGGGGGCAGGCTCTGGAAACACCATATATTTT. This encodes CASSLARGAGSGNTIYF.

This sequence joins TRBV30 and TRBJ1-3; no firm D call. Trimming removed 0 bases at V and 0 bases at J, with 9 bases between. The germline V gene encodes CDR1 GTSNPN and CDR2 SVGIG (reference sequence). CDR3 length: 15 amino acids. This CDR3 is CAWSVSTISGNTIYF. For the CDR3, the DNA is TGTGCCTGGAGTGTATCCACTATCTCTGGAAACACCATATATTTT.

This clone was recorded a few times. V usage is TRBV7-9 and J usage is TRBJ2-7, with D perhaps matching TRBD1 (6 bases). Germline CDR1 reads SEHNR; CDR2 reads FQNEAQ (reference sequence). The CDR3 runs to 17 residues. Trimming shortened V by 1 base and J by 5 bases, and 21 bases separated the two germline ends. CDR3 DNA sequence: TGTGCCAGCAGCTTAGGTGGGAGTACAGGGAGAGGCGACGAGCAGTACTTC. Its translation is CASSLGGSTGRGDEQYF.

This clone came up a few times. The chain joins TRBV5-6 to TRBJ2-2, with D hard to call. Looked up from germline, CDR1 is SGHDT and CDR2 is YYEEEE. The CDR3 is made up of 15 amino acids. The V end lost 4 bases, the J end lost 3 bases, and 13 bases lay between the germline ends. The CDR3 DNA follows: TGTGCCAGCAGCCCCGAGTATGGAGACACCGGGGAGCTGTTTTTT. Its protein is CASSPEYGDTGELFF.

The rearrangement uses TRBV6-1 and TRBJ1-5; no clear D. Germline V gene data show CDR1 as MNHNS and CDR2 as SASEGT. Trimming removed 1 base from V and 11 bases from J, with 6 bases in between. CDR3 length: 11 residues. The DNA for the CDR3 is TGTGCCAGCAGTGAAGGGCCGACCCAGCATTTT. Amino acid sequence: CASSEGPTQHF.

The chain carries TRBV27 and TRBJ2-7, with D possibly matching TRBD2 (7 bases). The CDR3 length is 14 residues. Per germline, CDR1 MNHEY and CDR2 SMNVEV (reference sequence). V was shortened by 5 bases and J by 4 bases, with 15 bases between the two germline ends. CDR3 in DNA: TGTGCCAGCAGTAGGGGAGGGGGGGGATACGAGCAGTACTTC. It codes for CASSRGGGGYEQYF.

This clone was seen once. One end of the junction does not line up with germline, which may come from a read error. This sequence joins TRBV6-6 and TRBJ2-5, with a tentative D call TRBD2 (6 bases). From germline, CDR1 is MNHNY and CDR2 SVGAGI (reference sequence). The CDR3 extends over 14 amino acids. The CDR3 DNA follows: TGTGCCAGCAGTTACGGGGGGAACCAAGAGGCCCAGTACTTC. This translates into CASSYGGNQEAQYF.

This chain joins TRBV19 and TRBJ2-2; possibly TRBD2 for D (5 bases). In germline, CDR1 is LNHDA, CDR2 SQIVND (reference sequence). The CDR3 contains 13 residues. The ends were cut back, 6 bases at V and 3 bases at J, with 8 bases in the middle. The CDR3 is CASRRTYTGELFF. In nucleotides, the CDR3 is TGTGCCAGTAGGAGGACTTACACCGGGGAGCTGTTTTTT.

This chain joins TRBV27 and TRBJ2-5; TRBD1 agrees at 7 bases. Germline CDR1 is MNHEY and CDR2 is SMNVEV (reference sequence). The V gene end was trimmed by 5 bases and the J gene end by 6 bases; junction bases not matched to a gene: 12. The CDR3 contains 15 residues. The CDR3 reads CASSQNLGTAKTQYF. CDR3 nucleotide sequence: TGTGCCAGCAGTCAAAACCTGGGGACAGCAAAGACCCAGTACTTC.

J is TRBJ2-2 and V is TRBV30, with D possibly being TRBD2 (6 bases). V dropped 3 bases and J dropped 4 bases, with 9 bases sitting between them. This CDR3 is 13 amino acids long. The V gene's germline CDR1 is GTSNPN and CDR2 SVGIG (reference sequence). Written as DNA, the CDR3 is TGTGCCTGGAGCATGGGGGGCACCGGGGAGCTGTTTTTT. Residues: CAWSMGGTGELFF.

This chain uses TRBV18 with TRBJ1-1; TRBD1 matches at 10 bases. The CDR3 is made up of 14 amino acids. From germline, CDR1 is KGHSH and CDR2 LQKENI. The trim removed 5 bases at V and 6 bases at J, leaving 6 bases unmatched. The CDR3 reads CASSKDRGVSEAFF. In DNA form, the CDR3 reads TGTGCCAGCTCAAAGGACAGGGGGGTCTCTGAAGCTTTCTTT.

CDR3 residues: CASSYSRDRAFQPQHF. CDR3 coding DNA: TGTGCCAGCAGTTACTCCCGGGACAGGGCTTTCCAGCCCCAGCATTTT. V gene TRBV6-6 combines with J gene TRBJ1-5; 9 bases map to TRBD1. V gave up 0 bases and J gave up 7 bases; unmatched junction bases: 7. The CDR3 length is 16 residues. CDR1 is MNHNY, CDR2 SVGAGI, per germline (reference sequence).

The chain joins TRBV7-9 to TRBJ2-7; D remains unclear. V was trimmed by 2 bases and J by 4 bases, leaving 9 bases between them. The CDR3 is made up of 13 amino acids. Germline V gene sequence: CDR1 SEHNR, CDR2 FQNEAQ (reference sequence). The DNA of the CDR3 is TGTGCCAGCAGCTTAACCCCGAGGTACGAGCAGTACTTC. Encoded protein: CASSLTPRYEQYF.

J is TRBJ2-6 and V is TRBV28; D is perhaps TRBD1 (7 bases). In germline, CDR1 is MDHEN, CDR2 SYDVKM. V dropped 5 bases and J dropped 4 bases, with 18 bases sitting between them. The CDR3 length is 17 residues. The CDR3 DNA is TGTGCCAGCAGTACTCTCACAGGGGAGGACGGGGCCAACGTCCTGACTTTC. Protein: CASSTLTGEDGANVLTF.

This clone was detected a few times. The CDR3 loop reads CASSLVGGPVSPLHF. CDR3 DNA: TGTGCCAGCAGCTTAGTGGGGGGGCCGGTTTCACCCCTCCACTTT. The genes are TRBV11-2 and TRBJ1-6, with D possibly being TRBD1 (6 bases). The CDR3 has 15 amino acids. Germline V gives CDR1 SGHAT, CDR2 FQNNGV. With 1 base removed from V and 9 bases from J, the gap between germline ends came to 13 bases.

The rearrangement links TRBV6-5 to TRBJ2-1; D unclear. CDR1 is MNHEY and CDR2 is SVGAGI in the germline V gene. The germline V and J ends were trimmed by 4 bases and 7 bases, with 11 bases remaining between them. CDR3 length: 13 residues. CDR3 sequence (DNA): TGTGCCAGCAGTTGGCGACAAGAGAATGAGCAGTTCTTC. Protein: CASSWRQENEQFF.

The chain is built from TRBV29-1 and TRBJ2-1; 7 bases map to TRBD1. Trimming at V came to 3 bases and at J to 4 bases, leaving 6 bases not matched to a gene. The CDR3 has 14 residues. Germline V gene lookup returns CDR1 SQVTM and CDR2 ANQGSEA. The CDR3 sequence is CSVDDRVRYNEQFF. The CDR3, as DNA: TGCAGCGTTGATGACAGGGTAAGGTACAATGAGCAGTTCTTC.

The CDR3 nucleotides read TGCGCCAGCAGCCTCAGACTAGCGGGAGGGCCGGGGACCCAGTACTTC. This gives the protein CASSLRLAGGPGTQYF. V and J are TRBV5-1 and TRBJ2-5; 14 nucleotides align to TRBD2. In germline, CDR1 is SGHRS, CDR2 YFSETQ. CDR3 length: 16 residues. The V gene end was trimmed by 4 bases and the J gene end by 7 bases; junction bases not matched to a gene: 9. Based on the CDR3 plus reference TRBV5-1 and TRBJ2-5, the full variable domain is KAGVTQTPRYLIKTRGQQVTLSCSPISGHRSVSWYQQTPGQGLQFLFEYFSETQRNKGNFPGRFSGRQFSNSRSEMNVSTLELGDSALYLCASSLRLAGGPGTQYFGPGTRLLVL.

The rearrangement links TRBV28 to TRBJ1-2; tentatively, D is TRBD1 (6 bases). CDR1 MDHEN and CDR2 SYDVKM come from the germline V gene. V lost 7 bases, J lost 6 bases, and 12 bases lay in between. The CDR3 has 12 residues. The CDR3 DNA follows: TGTGCCAGCACCAACAGGGTAAATGGCTACACCTTC. This translates into CASTNRVNGYTF.

The chain joins TRBV5-6 to TRBJ1-1; 10 bases are a match to TRBD1. This CDR3 contains 16 residues. V lost 4 bases and J lost 0; bases outside the gene matches: 6. In germline, CDR1 is SGHDT, CDR2 YYEEEE. The DNA of the CDR3 is TGTGCCAGCAGCCCAAGGACAGGGGGGATGAACACTGAAGCTTTCTTT. Translating it yields CASSPRTGGMNTEAFF.

The chain recombines TRBV10-3 with TRBJ2-5; 8 positions agree with TRBD1. Trimming at V came to 2 bases and at J to 5 bases, leaving 4 bases not matched to a gene. CDR1 and CDR2 (germline): ENHRY, SYGVKD. This CDR3 region has 14 residues. The CDR3 region is CAISEQGAGETQYF. The DNA for the CDR3 is TGTGCCATCAGTGAGCAGGGGGCCGGGGAGACCCAGTACTTC.

V and J are TRBV28 and TRBJ2-7, with D unresolved. Germline V gene data show CDR1 as MDHEN and CDR2 as SYDVKM. Deletions cut 5 bases from V and 12 bases from J, with 17 bases between. The CDR3 covers 12 residues. Written as DNA, the CDR3 is TGTGCCAGCAGTCACCAACACAGTGAACCGTACTTC. Encoded protein: CASSHQHSEPYF.

The chain uses TRBV7-2 and TRBJ1-2; D gene ambiguous. The V gene lost 1 base and the J gene lost 3 bases, with 18 bases spanning the gap. The CDR3 extends over 17 amino acids. The germline V gene encodes CDR1 SGHTA and CDR2 FQGNSA. CDR3 in amino acids: CASSLGGYFNSDYGYTF. CDR3 nucleotide sequence: TGTGCCAGCAGCTTAGGAGGGTATTTCAACTCCGACTATGGCTACACCTTC.

The rearrangement joins TRBV6-5 to TRBJ1-5, with a possible D match to TRBD1 (5 bases). This CDR3 region has 15 residues. Germline loops: CDR1 MNHEY, CDR2 SVGAGI. V lost 5 bases and J 0 bases, leaving 11 bases between the germline ends. For the CDR3, the DNA is TGTGCCAGCAGTGCCTTAAGGGGTAGCAATCAGCCCCAGCATTTT. Its protein is CASSALRGSNQPQHF.

V and J are TRBV7-9 and TRBJ1-1, with TRBD1 identical over 8 bases. The CDR3 runs 13 residues. J lost 6 bases, V lost 5 bases, and 5 bases had no gene match. Per the germline V gene, CDR1 is SEHNR and CDR2 is FQNEAQ (reference sequence). The CDR3 DNA reads TGTGCCAGCAGCGCCGGGACAGGAGCTGAAGCTTTCTTT. It codes for CASSAGTGAEAFF.

This chain connects TRBV11-1 to TRBJ2-6; 8 nucleotides agree with TRBD1. The CDR3 has 18 residues. The V segment lost 4 bases and the J segment 0 bases; nucleotides outside the gene matches: 8. Germline V gene data show CDR1 as SGHAT and CDR2 as FQDESV (reference sequence). The CDR3 DNA reads TGTGCCAGCAGCTCCCCACCGGGACAGGCCTCTGGGGCCAACGTCCTGACTTTC. It specifies CASSSPPGQASGANVLTF.